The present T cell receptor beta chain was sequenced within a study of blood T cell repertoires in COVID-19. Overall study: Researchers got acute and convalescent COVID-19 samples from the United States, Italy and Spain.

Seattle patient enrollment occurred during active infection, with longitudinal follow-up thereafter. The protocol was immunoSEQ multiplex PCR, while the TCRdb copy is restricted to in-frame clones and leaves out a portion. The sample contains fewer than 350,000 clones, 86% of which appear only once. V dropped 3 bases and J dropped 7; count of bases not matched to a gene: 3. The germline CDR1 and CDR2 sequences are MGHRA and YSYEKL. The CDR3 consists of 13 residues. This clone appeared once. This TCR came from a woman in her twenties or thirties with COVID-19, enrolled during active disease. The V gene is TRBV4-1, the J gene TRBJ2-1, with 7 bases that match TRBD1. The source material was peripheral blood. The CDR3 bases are TGCGCCAGCAGCCAGACAGGGTATAATGAGCAGTTCTTC. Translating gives CASSQTGYNEQFF.